Detailed here is one T cell receptor beta chain. As yet, its antigen is unknown. From germline, CDR1 is SNHLY and CDR2 FYNNEI. This CDR3 has 15 amino acids. The V end lost 6 bases, the J end lost 2 bases, and 11 bases lay between the germline ends. This sample stems from a study of metastatic and nonmetastatic thyroid tumors. Study in general: Repertoire comparison spanned blood and tumor or nodule tissue of malignant and benign thyroid patients.

Original data processing: Variation in CDR3 across clinicopathological groups served as the basis for constructing a distant-metastasis classifier in papillary thyroid cancer. MiXCR reprocessed the PCR reads for TCRdb. For this entry, the V and J calls and clone size follow TCRdb and not the study's own pipeline. Here the sample spans thousands of clones, more than 25% being singletons. No treatment of any kind had been given to any patient before thyroid surgery. Study results and limitations: When malignant thyroid tumors were compared with benign nodules, TCR beta diversity was reportedly significantly higher in the malignant tumors. This held in both blood and tumor samples.

This receptor was taken from a female donor with papillary thyroid cancer or a benign thyroid nodule (not recorded which). Some clones in this sample may be carry-over from other donors' samples. The V call is TRBV2, the J call TRBJ2-6, with D perhaps matching TRBD1 or TRBD2 (5 bases each). The specimen was adjacent normal tissue. The CDR3 here is CASRRGVTGANVLTF. The CDR3 region has the DNA TGTGCCAGCAGGCGAGGGGTAACTGGGGCCAACGTCCTGACTTTC.